The 22 T cell receptor beta chains reported below all come from one sample, sequenced in a study of response to subunit inactivated influenza vaccine (dated by TCRdb to 2017 to 2018). Libraries were prepared through RT-PCR. The reads were generated on an Illumina HiSeq 2500. The public reads were reanalyzed by TCRdb: fastp trimming at Q25, MiXCR alignment, in-frame beta chains only. One record per CDR3 amino acid sequence lists the most common genes and DNA. A total of about 800,000 distinct CDR3 sequences appear in this sample, roughly 20% of them only once. Roughly 10% of the sample comes from the top ten. The sequenced sample was PBMCs from blood, obtained 4 to 6 days after vaccination. The source is a man between 50 and 59 years old who received an inactivated influenza vaccine. Donor details come from another sample of the same person, matched by shared clones.

This clonotype was counted only a few times. The genes are TRBV10-3 and TRBJ1-1, with TRBD1 matching 7 bases. Germline trimming cut 8 bases from V and 3 bases from J; bases unmatched to any gene: 6. There are 13 residues in the CDR3. The germline gives CDR1 ENHRY, CDR2 SYGVKD. The CDR3 nucleotides are TGTGCCATCCTAGACAGGGAGGACACTGAAGCTTTCTTT. Translation gives CAILDREDTEAFF.

CDR3 residues: CASSLGSGGAREQFF. The CDR3, as DNA: TGTGCCAGCAGCTTAGGAAGCGGGGGGGCACGTGAGCAGTTCTTC. J is TRBJ2-1 and V is TRBV11-1, with 10 nucleotides matching TRBD2. J was trimmed by 9 bases and V by 1 base; bases with no gene match: 6. Per germline, CDR1 SGHAT and CDR2 FQDESV (reference sequence). The CDR3 runs to 15 residues.

This clonotype occurred a few times. This rearrangement joins TRBV3-1 to TRBJ1-2, with D maybe TRBD1 (5 bases). Germline-derived CDR1 and CDR2 are LGHDT and YNNKEL (reference sequence). Deletions cut 6 bases from V and 4 bases from J, with 18 bases between. CDR3 size: 15 residues. The CDR3 DNA follows: TGTGCCAGCAGTCCGGGGACCGCCCCACTCTATGGCTACACCTTC. Amino acids: CASSPGTAPLYGYTF.

This rearrangement joins TRBV10-2 to TRBJ2-6, with D possibly being TRBD1 or TRBD2 (5 bases each). The CDR3 runs 14 residues. Trimming removed 8 bases at V and 3 bases at J, with 11 bases between. Per the germline V gene, CDR1 is WSHSY and CDR2 is SAAADI. In nucleotides, the CDR3 is TGCGCCAGCGAACGGGGCGGTGGGGCCAACGTCCTGACTTTC. Residues: CASERGGGANVLTF.

This clonotype was detected only a few times. The chain links TRBV7-2 to TRBJ2-7; TRBD1 aligns across 7 bases. Germline V gene data show CDR1 as SGHTA and CDR2 as FQGNSA. After removal of 5 bases from V and 7 bases from J, the junction contained 11 bases not matched to a gene. The CDR3 is 14 amino acids. The DNA of the CDR3 is TGTGCCAGCAGCCCTGAGGGGGCTAGAAGTGAGCAGTACTTC. As protein: CASSPEGARSEQYF.

This clonotype was counted ten times or more. The rearrangement uses TRBV20-1 and TRBJ2-5, with unresolved D. Trimming stripped 6 bases from V and 3 bases from J, with 5 bases between. The germline V gene has CDR1 DFQATT and CDR2 SNEGSKA (reference sequence). The CDR3 is 10 amino acids. DNA for the CDR3: TGCAGTGCGGCAGAAGAGACCCAGTACTTC. Its protein product is CSAAEETQYF.

The rearrangement uses TRBV28 and TRBJ2-2; D may match TRBD1 or TRBD2 (5 bases each). V was pared by 2 bases and J by 7 bases, with 20 bases between. CDR1 is MDHEN, CDR2 SYDVKM, per germline. This CDR3 has 17 amino acids. The CDR3 is CASSLGLGPSRDGELFF. The CDR3 DNA reads TGTGCCAGCAGTTTAGGGTTGGGGCCTAGTCGGGACGGGGAGCTGTTTTTT.

This clonotype appeared a few times. V and J are TRBV12-3 or TRBV12-4 and TRBJ2-7; TRBD2 matches at 12 bases. This CDR3 has 14 residues. The ends lost 5 bases at V and 4 bases at J; junction bases unmatched: 3. CDR3 amino acids: CASSASGGEYEQYF. The DNA of the CDR3 is TGTGCCAGCAGTGCTAGCGGGGGGGAGTACGAGCAGTACTTC.

This clonotype was seen only a few times. The rearrangement uses TRBV6-1 and TRBJ1-6, with D possibly matching TRBD1 (5 bases). The CDR3 is made up of 13 amino acids. CDR1 is MNHNS and CDR2 is SASEGT in the germline V gene. The V end was cut by 7 bases, the J end by 7 bases, with 11 bases between. CDR3 sequence: CASIGKGNSPLHF. The CDR3 DNA follows: TGTGCCAGCATAGGCAAGGGGAATTCACCCCTCCACTTT.

This rearrangement joins TRBV7-6 to TRBJ2-7, with 9 bases that match TRBD1. The germline CDR1 and CDR2 sequences are SGHVS and FNYEAQ. The CDR3 contains 18 residues. Trimming at V came to 5 bases and at J to 4 bases, leaving 18 bases not matched to a gene. The CDR3, as DNA: TGTGCCAGCAGCCTACCTAGGACAGGGGCAAGGGGGACGTACGAGCAGTACTTC. It yields the protein CASSLPRTGARGTYEQYF.

This clonotype was picked up a small number of times. The chain links TRBV20-1 to TRBJ2-1, with D possibly being TRBD1 (8 bases). The germline V gene encodes CDR1 DFQATT and CDR2 SNEGSKA (reference sequence). This CDR3 spans 16 amino acids. V lost 6 bases, J lost 4 bases, and 22 bases lay in between. CDR3 nucleotides: TGCAGTGCAGCCGACAGGGGAAGGGGAGGGTACAATGAGCAGTTCTTC. Translating it yields CSAADRGRGGYNEQFF.

This clonotype has just a few counts. CDR3 nucleotide sequence: TGTGCCAGTCTAGGAAGGACGAATGAGCAGTTCTTC. Its protein is CASLGRTNEQFF. V gene TRBV28 combines with J gene TRBJ2-1, with D unclear. The CDR3 is 12 residues long. Germline V gene sequence: CDR1 MDHEN, CDR2 SYDVKM. The germline V and J ends were trimmed by 9 bases and 7 bases, with 13 bases remaining between them.

The rearrangement joins TRBV10-3 to TRBJ2-2, with 7 bases identical to TRBD1. Germline-derived CDR1 and CDR2 are ENHRY and SYGVKD. The V gene end was trimmed by 0 bases and the J gene end by 4 bases; junction bases not matched to a gene: 5. CDR3 length equals 16 residues. The DNA of the CDR3 is TGTGCCATCAGTGAGTCGACAGGGAAAGGCACCGGGGAGCTGTTTTTT. Its protein is CAISESTGKGTGELFF.

This clonotype occurred a few times. The rearrangement links TRBV12-3 or TRBV12-4 to TRBJ2-1, with D hard to call. This CDR3 region has 14 residues. Between the trimmed V and J ends, which lost 5 bases and 4 bases, there was a span of 12 bases. CDR3 sequence (DNA): TGTGCCAGCAGTCTTAGGACCCATTACAATGAGCAGTTCTTC. The encoded protein is CASSLRTHYNEQFF.

This chain uses TRBV10-3 with TRBJ2-7, with TRBD2 matching over 12 bases. This CDR3 is built from 14 residues. Germline trimming cut 4 bases from V and 4 bases from J; bases unmatched to any gene: 2. Germline V gene lookup returns CDR1 ENHRY and CDR2 SYGVKD. The CDR3 sequence is CAISGGTSGYEQYF. Here the CDR3 DNA reads TGTGCCATCAGTGGTGGGACTAGCGGGTACGAGCAGTACTTC.

This clonotype was picked up a small number of times. The V and J genes are TRBV12-3 or TRBV12-4 and TRBJ1-3; D is undetermined. The CDR3 totals 15 residues. V lost 5 bases, J lost 0 bases, and 11 bases lay in between. CDR3 amino acids: CASSPTFSSGNTIYF. The CDR3 region has the DNA TGTGCCAGCAGTCCGACATTCTCCTCTGGAAACACCATATATTTT.

V gene TRBV3-1 combines with J gene TRBJ1-1; tentative D call: TRBD1 (6 bases). Germline V CDR1 and CDR2: LGHDT, YNNKEL (reference sequence). The V gene lost 3 bases and the J gene lost 0 bases, with 11 bases spanning the gap. This CDR3 spans 15 amino acids. The CDR3 sequence is CASSHPGQLNTEAFF. In DNA, the CDR3 is TGTGCCAGCAGCCACCCGGGACAATTGAACACTGAAGCTTTCTTT.

The sample holds a few counts of this clonotype. The rearrangement links TRBV4-1 to TRBJ1-1, with 12 bases identical to TRBD1. Germline loops: CDR1 MGHRA, CDR2 YSYEKL. Trimming removed 4 bases from V and 10 bases from J; junction bases left unmatched: 10. This CDR3 comprises 15 residues. The CDR3 nucleotides read TGCGCCAGCAGCCTAGGGGACAGGGGGCTTCCCACAGCTTTCTTT. Protein: CASSLGDRGLPTAFF.

The V gene is TRBV12-3 or TRBV12-4, the J gene TRBJ1-1, with TRBD1 matching over 12 bases. The CDR3 runs to 16 residues. Losses at the gene ends were 6 bases for V and 1 base for J; bases not matched to a gene: 6. CDR3 sequence (DNA): TGTGCCAGCAGCCCGGGACAGGGGGCCGCGAACACTGAAGCTTTCTTT. Its translation: CASSPGQGAANTEAFF.

This clonotype was counted between two and nine times. The J gene is TRBJ2-7, the V gene TRBV6-5; a weak D match, TRBD1 (5 bases). Germline CDR1 is MNHEY and CDR2 is SVGAGI. The CDR3 spans 14 residues. V was trimmed by 0 bases and J by 0 bases, leaving 6 bases between them. CDR3 residues: CASSYSDTSYEQYF. In DNA, the CDR3 is TGTGCCAGCAGTTACTCGGACACCTCCTACGAGCAGTACTTC.

This clonotype has ten or more counts. V gene TRBV9 combines with J gene TRBJ2-5, with D possibly matching TRBD2 (6 bases). Germline V lookup: CDR1 SGDLS, CDR2 YYNGEE. The ends were cut back, 0 bases at V and 1 base at J, with 13 bases in the middle. This CDR3 is built from 16 residues. The CDR3 DNA sequence: TGTGCCAGCAGCGTAGAGCCAGCCGGGGGCCAAGAGACCCAGTACTTC. Amino acids: CASSVEPAGGQETQYF.

V usage is TRBV15 and J usage is TRBJ2-5; D is uncertain. The V gene's germline CDR1 is LNHNV and CDR2 YYDKDF (reference sequence). The V end was cut by 0 bases, the J end by 4 bases, with 12 bases between. This CDR3 contains 15 residues. The DNA for the CDR3 is TGTGCCACCAGCAGAGATAAACCGTCGTCAGAGACCCAGTACTTC. This codes for CATSRDKPSSETQYF.